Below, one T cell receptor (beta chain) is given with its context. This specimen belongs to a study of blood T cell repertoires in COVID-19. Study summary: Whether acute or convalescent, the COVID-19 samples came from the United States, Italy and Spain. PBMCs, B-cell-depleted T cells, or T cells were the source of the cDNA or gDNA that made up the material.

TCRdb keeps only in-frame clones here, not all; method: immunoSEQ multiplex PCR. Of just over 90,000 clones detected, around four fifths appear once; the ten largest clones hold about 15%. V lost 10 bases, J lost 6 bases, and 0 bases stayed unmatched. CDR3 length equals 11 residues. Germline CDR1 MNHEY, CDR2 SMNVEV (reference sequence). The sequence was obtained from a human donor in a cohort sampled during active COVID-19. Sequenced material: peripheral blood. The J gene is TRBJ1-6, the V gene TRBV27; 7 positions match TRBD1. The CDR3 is CATGGNSPLHF. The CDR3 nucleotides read TGTGCCACAGGGGGTAATTCACCCCTCCACTTT.